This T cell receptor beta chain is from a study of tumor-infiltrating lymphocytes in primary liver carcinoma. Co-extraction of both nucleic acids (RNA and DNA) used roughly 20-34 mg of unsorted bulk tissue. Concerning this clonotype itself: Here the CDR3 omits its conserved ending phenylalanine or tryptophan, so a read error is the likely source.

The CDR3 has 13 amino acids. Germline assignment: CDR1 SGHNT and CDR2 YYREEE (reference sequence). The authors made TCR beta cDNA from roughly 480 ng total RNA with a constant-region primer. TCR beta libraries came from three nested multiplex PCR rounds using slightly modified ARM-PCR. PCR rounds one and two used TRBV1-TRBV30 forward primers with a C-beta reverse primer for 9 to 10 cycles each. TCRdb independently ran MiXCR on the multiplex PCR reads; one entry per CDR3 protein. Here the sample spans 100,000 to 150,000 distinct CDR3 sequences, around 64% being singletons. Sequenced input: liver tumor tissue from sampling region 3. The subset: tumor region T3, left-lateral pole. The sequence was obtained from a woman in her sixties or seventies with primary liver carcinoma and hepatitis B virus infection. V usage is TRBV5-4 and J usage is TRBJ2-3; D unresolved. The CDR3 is CTSSTPAVDMQYL. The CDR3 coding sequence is TGTACCAGCAGCACCCCGGCCGTCGATATGCAGTATTTA.